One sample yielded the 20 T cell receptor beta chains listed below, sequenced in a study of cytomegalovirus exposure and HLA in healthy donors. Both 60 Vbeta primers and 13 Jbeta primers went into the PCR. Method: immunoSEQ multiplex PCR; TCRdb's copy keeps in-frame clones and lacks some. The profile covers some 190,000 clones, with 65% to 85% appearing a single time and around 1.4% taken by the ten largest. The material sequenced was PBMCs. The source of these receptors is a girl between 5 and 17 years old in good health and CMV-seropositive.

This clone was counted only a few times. CDR3 region: CAYRIGGYGYTF. Here the CDR3 DNA reads TGTGCCTACCGCATCGGAGGCTATGGCTACACCTTC. This chain connects TRBV30 to TRBJ1-2; D gene unclear. CDR3 size: 12 residues. Trimming cost V 7 bases and J 4 bases, with 13 bases left between them. Germline CDR1 and CDR2: GTSNPN and SVGIG (reference sequence).

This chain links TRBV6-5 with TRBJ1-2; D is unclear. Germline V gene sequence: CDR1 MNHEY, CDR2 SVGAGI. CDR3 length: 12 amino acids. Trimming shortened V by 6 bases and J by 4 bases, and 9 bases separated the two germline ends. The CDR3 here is CASREQTYGYTF. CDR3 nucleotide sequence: TGTGCCAGCAGAGAACAAACCTATGGCTACACCTTC.

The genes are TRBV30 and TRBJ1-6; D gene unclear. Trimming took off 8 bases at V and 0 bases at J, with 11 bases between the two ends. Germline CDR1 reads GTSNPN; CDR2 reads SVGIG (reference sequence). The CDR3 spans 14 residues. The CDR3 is CAECITSYNSPLHF. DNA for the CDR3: TGTGCCGAGTGTATAACCTCCTATAATTCACCCCTCCACTTT.

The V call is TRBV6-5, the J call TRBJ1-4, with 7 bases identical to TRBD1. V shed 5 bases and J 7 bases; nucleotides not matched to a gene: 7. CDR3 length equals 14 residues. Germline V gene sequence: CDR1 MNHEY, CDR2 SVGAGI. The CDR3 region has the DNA TGTGCCAGCAGTCGACAGGGCATTGGTGAAAAACTGTTTTTT. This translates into CASSRQGIGEKLFF.

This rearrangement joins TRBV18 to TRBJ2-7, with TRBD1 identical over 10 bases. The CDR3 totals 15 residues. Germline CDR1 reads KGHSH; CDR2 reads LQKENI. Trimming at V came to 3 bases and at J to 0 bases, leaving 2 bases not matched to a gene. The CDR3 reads CASSPGTGASYEQYF. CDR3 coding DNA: TGTGCCAGCTCACCGGGGACAGGGGCCTCCTACGAGCAGTACTTC.

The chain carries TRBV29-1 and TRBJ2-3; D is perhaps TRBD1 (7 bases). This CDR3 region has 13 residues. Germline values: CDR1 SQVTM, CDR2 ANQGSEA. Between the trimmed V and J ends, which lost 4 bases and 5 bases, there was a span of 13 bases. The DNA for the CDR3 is TGCAGCGTTGGGAAGCAGGGGGGAGATACGCAGTATTTT. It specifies CSVGKQGGDTQYF.

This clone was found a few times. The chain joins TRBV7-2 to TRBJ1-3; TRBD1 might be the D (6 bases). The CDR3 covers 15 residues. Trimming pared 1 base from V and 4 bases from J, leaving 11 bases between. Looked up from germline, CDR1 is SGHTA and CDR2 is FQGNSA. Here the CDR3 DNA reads TGTGCCAGCAGCTTAGGAGGAGACAGGGGAAACACCATATATTTT. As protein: CASSLGGDRGNTIYF.

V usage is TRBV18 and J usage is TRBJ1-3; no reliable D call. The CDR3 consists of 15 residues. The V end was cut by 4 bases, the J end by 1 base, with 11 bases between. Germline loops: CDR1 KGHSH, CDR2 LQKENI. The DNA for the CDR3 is TGTGCCAGCTCACTAAACCCCAGTTCTGGAAACACCATATATTTT. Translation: CASSLNPSSGNTIYF.

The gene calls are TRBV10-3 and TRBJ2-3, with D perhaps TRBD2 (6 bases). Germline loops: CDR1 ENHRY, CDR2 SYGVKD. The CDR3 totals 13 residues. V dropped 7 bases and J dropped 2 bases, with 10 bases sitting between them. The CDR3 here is CAINGGATDTQYF. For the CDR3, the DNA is TGTGCCATCAATGGAGGGGCCACAGATACGCAGTATTTT.

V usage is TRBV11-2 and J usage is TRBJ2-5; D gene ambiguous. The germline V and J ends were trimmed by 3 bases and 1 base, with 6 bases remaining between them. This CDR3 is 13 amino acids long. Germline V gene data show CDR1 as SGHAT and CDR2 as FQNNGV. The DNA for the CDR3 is TGTGCCAGCAGCTTTTTCTCCCAAGAGACCCAGTACTTC. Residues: CASSFFSQETQYF.

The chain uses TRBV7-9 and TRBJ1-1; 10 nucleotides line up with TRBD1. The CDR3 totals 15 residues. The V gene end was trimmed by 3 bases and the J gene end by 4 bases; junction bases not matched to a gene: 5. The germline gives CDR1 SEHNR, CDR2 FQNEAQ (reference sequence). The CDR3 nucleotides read TGTGCCAGCAGCTTTTCGGGGGACAGGGGCACTGAAGCTTTCTTT. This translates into CASSFSGDRGTEAFF.

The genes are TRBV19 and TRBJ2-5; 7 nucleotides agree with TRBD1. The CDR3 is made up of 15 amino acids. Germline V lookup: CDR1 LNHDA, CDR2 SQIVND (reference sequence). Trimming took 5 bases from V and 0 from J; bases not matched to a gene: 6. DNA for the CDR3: TGTGCCAGTAGTCGGGACAGTGTGTACCAAGAGACCCAGTACTTC. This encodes CASSRDSVYQETQYF.

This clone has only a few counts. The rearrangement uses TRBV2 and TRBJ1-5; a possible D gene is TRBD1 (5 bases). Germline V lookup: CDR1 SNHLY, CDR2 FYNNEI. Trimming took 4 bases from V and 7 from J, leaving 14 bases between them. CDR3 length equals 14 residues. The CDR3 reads CASSGSRVDQPQHF. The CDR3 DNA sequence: TGTGCCAGCAGTGGAAGCAGGGTCGACCAGCCCCAGCATTTT.

The CDR3 coding sequence is TGTGCCAGCAGTGTCCGGGACAGATCCTACGAGCAGTACTTC. Its translation is CASSVRDRSYEQYF. J is TRBJ2-7 and V is TRBV2; TRBD1 matches 7 bases. The CDR3 runs 14 residues. Germline V gene data show CDR1 as SNHLY and CDR2 as FYNNEI. The V and J ends lost 4 bases and 1 base, in that order; junction bases with no gene match: 4.

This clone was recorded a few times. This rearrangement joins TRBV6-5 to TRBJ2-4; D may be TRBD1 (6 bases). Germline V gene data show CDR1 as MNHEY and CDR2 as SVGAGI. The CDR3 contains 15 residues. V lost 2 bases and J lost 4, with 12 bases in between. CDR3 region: CASSYHTGFKNIQYF. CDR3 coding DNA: TGTGCCAGCAGTTACCACACAGGGTTTAAAAACATTCAGTACTTC.

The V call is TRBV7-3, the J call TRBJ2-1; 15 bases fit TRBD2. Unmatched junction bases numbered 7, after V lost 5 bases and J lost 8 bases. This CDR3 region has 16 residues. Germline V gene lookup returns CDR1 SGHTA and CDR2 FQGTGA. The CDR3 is CASSHGLAGGKDEQFF. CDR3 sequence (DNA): TGTGCCAGCAGCCACGGACTAGCGGGAGGGAAGGATGAGCAGTTCTTC.

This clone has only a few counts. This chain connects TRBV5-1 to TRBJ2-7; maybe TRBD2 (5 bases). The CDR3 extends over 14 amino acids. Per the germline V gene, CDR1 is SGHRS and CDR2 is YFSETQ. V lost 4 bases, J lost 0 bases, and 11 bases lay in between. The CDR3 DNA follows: TGCGCCAGCAGCGTAACCGGGAACTCCTACGAGCAGTACTTC. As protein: CASSVTGNSYEQYF. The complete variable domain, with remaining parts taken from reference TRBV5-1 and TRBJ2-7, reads KAGVTQTPRYLIKTRGQQVTLSCSPISGHRSVSWYQQTPGQGLQFLFEYFSETQRNKGNFPGRFSGRQFSNSRSEMNVSTLELGDSALYLCASSVTGNSYEQYFGPGTRLTVT.

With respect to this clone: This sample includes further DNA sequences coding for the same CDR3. CDR3: CASIGGYNQPQHF. CDR3 DNA: TGTGCCAGCATAGGGGGCTACAATCAGCCCCAGCATTTT. The V call is TRBV6-6, the J call TRBJ1-5; 7 bases fit TRBD1. CDR3 length equals 13 residues. Germline-derived CDR1 and CDR2 are MNHNY and SVGAGI (reference sequence). V was pared by 7 bases and J by 3 bases, with 3 bases of the junction left unmatched.

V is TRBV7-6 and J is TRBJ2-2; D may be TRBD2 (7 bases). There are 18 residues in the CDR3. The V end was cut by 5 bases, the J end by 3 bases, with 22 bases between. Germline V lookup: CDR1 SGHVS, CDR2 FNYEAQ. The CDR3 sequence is CASSPEGGRSGDTGELFF. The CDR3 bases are TGTGCCAGCAGCCCAGAGGGGGGAAGGAGCGGGGACACCGGGGAGCTGTTTTTT.

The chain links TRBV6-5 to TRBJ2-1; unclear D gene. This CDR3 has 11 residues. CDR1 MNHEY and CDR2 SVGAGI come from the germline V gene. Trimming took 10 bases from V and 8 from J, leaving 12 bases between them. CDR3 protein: CAIMRGDEQFF. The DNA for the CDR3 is TGTGCCATCATGAGAGGCGATGAGCAGTTCTTC.